A selection of T cell receptor beta chains follows, all from one sample in a study of cytomegalovirus exposure and HLA in healthy donors. Clones were sequenced by immunoSEQ multiplex PCR, and TCRdb holds only the in-frame ones, with some missing. Of 150,000 to 200,000 clones listed, 75% are singletons. Sequenced material: PBMCs. The receptors come from a woman aged 50 to 65 in good health and CMV-seropositive. The CDR3 runs from the conserved cysteine through the conserved F or W. A D gene is named only where the DNA matches it firmly. For some rows the clone size is stated as once, few or many, or as a class when expanded; others skip it.

-	TRBJ1-5	TRBD1	TRBV2	CASSGQGWNQPQHF	TGTGCCAGCAGTGGACAGGGCTGGAATCAGCCCCAGCATTTT
-	TRBJ2-4	-	TRBV2	CASMMEAKNIQYF	TGTGCCAGCATGATGGAGGCCAAAAACATTCAGTACTTC
-	TRBJ2-5	-	TRBV7-2	CASSLSRGIEETQYF	TGTGCCAGCAGCCTCAGCCGGGGGATTGAAGAGACCCAGTACTTC
-	TRBJ2-1	-	TRBV2	CASSPGLYNEQFF	TGTGCCAGCAGTCCAGGACTCTACAATGAGCAGTTCTTC
-	TRBJ2-5	TRBD2	TRBV7-9	CASSSSGVQETQYF	TGTGCCAGCAGCTCCAGCGGGGTCCAAGAGACCCAGTACTTC
-	TRBJ2-1	TRBD2	TRBV10-3	CAISTSGEYNEQFF	TGTGCCATCAGTACTAGCGGAGAATACAATGAGCAGTTCTTC
once	TRBJ2-7	TRBD1	TRBV15	CATSREGTGSYEQYF	TGTGCCACCAGCAGAGAAGGGACAGGCTCCTACGAGCAGTACTTC
-	TRBJ1-2	-	TRBV29-1	CSVFDRTGYTF	TGCAGCGTCTTCGACAGGACAGGCTACACCTTC
few	TRBJ2-2	-	TRBV6-5	CASRQGGEVTGELFF	TGTGCCAGCAGACAGGGGGGGGAGGTCACCGGGGAGCTGTTTTTT
-	TRBJ1-4	-	TRBV5-1	CASSLSSTNEKLFF	TGCGCCAGCAGCTTGAGTAGCACTAATGAAAAACTGTTTTTT
-	TRBJ1-2	-	TRBV2	CASSESSKSSGYTF	TGTGCCAGCAGCGAAAGTAGTAAGTCTTCGGGCTACACCTTC
-	TRBJ1-2	TRBD1	TRBV7-9	CASSLLLDRGSEGYTF	TGTGCCAGCAGCTTACTATTGGACAGGGGGTCGGAAGGCTACACCTTC
few	TRBJ1-1	-	TRBV2	CASSDPGISEAFF	TGTGCCAGCAGTGACCCCGGGATATCTGAAGCTTTCTTT
-	TRBJ1-6	-	TRBV6-5	CASSPKKALSPLHF	TGTGCCAGCAGTCCCAAAAAAGCCCTTTCACCCCTCCACTTT
-	TRBJ1-6	TRBD1	TRBV6-1	CASKGQGNSPLHF	TGTGCCAGCAAGGGACAGGGTAATTCACCCCTCCACTTT
-	TRBJ2-5	TRBD2	TRBV5-1	CASSLDSLAGGTKETQYF	TGCGCCAGCAGCTTGGACAGCCTAGCGGGGGGTACTAAAGAGACCCAGTACTTC
-	TRBJ2-2	TRBD1	TRBV29-1	CSAPGQGVGELFF	TGCAGCGCACCGGGACAGGGTGTCGGGGAGCTGTTTTTT